This paragraph covers one T cell receptor beta chain sequence. The antigen is unknown. This sample is part of a study of CD8+ T cells in alopecia areata. Study-level results: One nonresponder leaves baseline CD8+ expansion's link to response uncertain.

The CDR3 loop spans 18 amino acids. Germline values: CDR1 MNHNS, CDR2 SASEGT. The junction had 10 bases not matched to a gene; V was cut back by 0 bases and J by 1 base. Specified treatment: oral pan-JAK inhibitor, 5-10 mg twice daily. As part of sample collection, lesional scalp punch biopsies and peripheral blood were taken from alopecia areata patients. The sequencing template was cDNA reverse transcribed from extracted RNA. Sequenced by immunoSEQ multiplex PCR; TCRdb stores in-frame clones only, minus some. The data contain fewer than 200,000 clones, around 50% of them seen just once; the ten biggest clones take up over 9.5%.

V gene TRBV6-1 combines with J gene TRBJ1-2; the match to TRBD1 covers 8 bases. The TCR was taken from a human donor with alopecia areata. Source: CD8+ T cells sorted from blood, taken at week 24, from a patient treated with tofacitinib. DNA for the CDR3: TGTGCCAGCAGTGAAGCAAAAAGGGACAGGCTATTTAACTATGGCTACACCTTC. Translated: CASSEAKRDRLFNYGYTF.